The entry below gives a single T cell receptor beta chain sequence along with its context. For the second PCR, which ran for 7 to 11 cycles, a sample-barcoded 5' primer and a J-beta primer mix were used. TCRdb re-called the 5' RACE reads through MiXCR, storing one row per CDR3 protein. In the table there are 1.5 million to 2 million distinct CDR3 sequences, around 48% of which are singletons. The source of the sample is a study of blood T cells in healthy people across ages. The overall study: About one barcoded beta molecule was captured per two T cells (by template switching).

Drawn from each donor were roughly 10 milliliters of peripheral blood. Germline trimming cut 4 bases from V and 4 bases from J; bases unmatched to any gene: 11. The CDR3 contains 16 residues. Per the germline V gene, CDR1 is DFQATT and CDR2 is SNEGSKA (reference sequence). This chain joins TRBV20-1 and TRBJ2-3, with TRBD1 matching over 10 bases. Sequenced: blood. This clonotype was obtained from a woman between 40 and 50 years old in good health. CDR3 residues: CSATNRDRGVPDTQYF. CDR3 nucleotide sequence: TGCAGTGCTACAAACCGGGACAGGGGCGTCCCAGATACGCAGTATTTT.